These 28 T cell receptor beta chains were sequenced from one sample in a study of T cells in Graves' hyperthyroidism and ophthalmopathy. RNA transcripts yielded amplified TCR beta CDR3 regions. The HTBI primer set was used in a first-round RT-PCR of the TCR CDR3. One entry per CDR3 protein results from TCRdb running MiXCR on the multiplex PCR reads. Of a few hundred thousand distinct CDR3 sequences in the sample, approximately 22% were seen once. Sequenced input: blood. The receptors shown here come from a woman in her seventies with Graves' ophthalmopathy.

This clonotype showed up just once. The chain is built from TRBV5-1 and TRBJ2-3; a possible D gene is TRBD2 (6 bases). Germline CDR1 reads SGHRS; CDR2 reads YFSETQ. The CDR3 is 13 amino acids. Between the trimmed V and J ends, which lost 0 bases and 8 bases, there was a span of 10 bases. The CDR3 DNA reads as TGCGCCAGCAGCTTGGGTGACGGGGGTACGCAGTATTTT. Translating it yields CASSLGDGGTQYF.

This clonotype turned up a few times. This chain joins TRBV29-1 and TRBJ1-2; D gene unclear. The V gene's germline CDR1 is SQVTM and CDR2 ANQGSEA. V lost 5 bases and J 2 bases, leaving 9 bases between the germline ends. The CDR3 sequence is 12 residues long. The CDR3 DNA reads as TGCAGCGTTTCGGTTGGGAACTATGGCTACACCTTC. It specifies CSVSVGNYGYTF. Full variable domain (outside the CDR3, taken from reference TRBV29-1 and TRBJ1-2): SAVISQKPSRDICQRGTSLTIQCQVDSQVTMMFWYRQQPGQSLTLIATANQGSEATYESGFVIDKFPISRPNLTFSTLTVSNMSPEDSSIYLCSVSVGNYGYTFGSGTRLTVV.

This clonotype showed up many times. The chain joins TRBV12-3 or TRBV12-4 to TRBJ2-1; weak D call: TRBD2 (5 bases). V lost 6 bases and J lost 4, with 16 bases in between. This CDR3 has 15 amino acids. The CDR3 region is CASSQPTRGYNEQFF. CDR3 sequence (DNA): TGTGCCAGCAGCCAACCCACACGGGGTTACAATGAGCAGTTCTTC.

V and J are TRBV2 and TRBJ1-6; D uncertain. Germline values: CDR1 SNHLY, CDR2 FYNNEI. V was cut by 10 bases and J by 1 base, with 11 bases left in between. The length of the CDR3 is 14 residues. CDR3 sequence reads: CATGGMSYNSPLHF. The CDR3, as DNA: TGTGCCACGGGAGGGATGTCCTATAATTCACCCCTCCACTTT.

Only a few counts were recorded for this clonotype. The chain recombines TRBV7-2 with TRBJ2-3; 10 nucleotides match TRBD2. The length of the CDR3 is 16 residues. J was trimmed by 4 bases and V by 4 bases; bases with no gene match: 8. Germline V gene sequence: CDR1 SGHTA, CDR2 FQGNSA. CDR3 sequence: CASSYGTSVSSDTQYF. The DNA for the CDR3 is TGTGCCAGCAGCTACGGGACTAGCGTGAGTTCAGATACGCAGTATTTT. Drawing the rest from reference TRBV7-2 and TRBJ2-3, the complete variable domain is GAGVSQSPSNKVTEKGKDVELRCDPISGHTALYWYRQSLGQGLEFLIYFQGNSAPDKSGLPSDRFSAERTGGSVSTLTIQRTQQEDSAVYLCASSYGTSVSSDTQYFGPGTRLTVL.

This clonotype was seen only a few times. The chain links TRBV6-2 or TRBV6-3 to TRBJ2-5; D is possibly TRBD1 (6 bases). Germline CDR1 MNHEY, CDR2 SVGEGT. The CDR3 extends over 16 amino acids. The V gene lost 2 bases and the J gene lost 1 base, with 14 bases spanning the gap. The CDR3 here is CASSYTTGQLQETQYF. Here the CDR3 DNA reads TGTGCCAGCAGTTACACTACGGGACAACTCCAAGAGACCCAGTACTTC.

This clonotype showed up many times. The chain employs TRBV20-1 and TRBJ2-7; 9 bases map to TRBD1. CDR3 length: 15 residues. V trimming: 6 bases; J trimming: 4 bases; junction bases outside the gene matches: 13. Germline CDR1 is DFQATT and CDR2 is SNEGSKA (reference sequence). DNA for the CDR3: TGCAGTGCGGTACGACCCGGGACAGGGAGATACGAGCAGTACTTC. Translated, it gives CSAVRPGTGRYEQYF.

This clonotype was seen a few times. The chain is built from TRBV18 and TRBJ2-5; perhaps TRBD1 as D (5 bases). V was clipped by 2 bases and J by 6 bases, with 10 bases between them. The CDR3 totals 13 residues. Looked up from germline, CDR1 is KGHSH and CDR2 is LQKENI. CDR3 in amino acids: CASSPSQGKTQYF. In DNA, the CDR3 is TGTGCCAGCTCACCATCCCAGGGAAAGACCCAGTACTTC.

The table lists this clonotype with a few counts. The rearrangement joins TRBV11-3 to TRBJ1-3, with D maybe TRBD1 (6 bases). The CDR3 extends over 15 amino acids. Germline V CDR1 and CDR2: SGHNT, YENEEA. V gave up 5 bases and J gave up 4 bases, with 15 bases separating them. This CDR3 is CASSPSTDRGNTIYF. Written as DNA, the CDR3 is TGTGCCAGCAGCCCGTCAACGGACAGAGGAAACACCATATATTTT.

In its sample, this clonotype was seen many times. This chain uses TRBV10-2 with TRBJ2-7, with 9 bases aligning to TRBD1. V gave up 7 bases and J gave up 3 bases; unmatched junction bases: 7. There are 14 residues in the CDR3. Germline V CDR1 and CDR2: WSHSY, SAAADI. In DNA, the CDR3 is TGCGCCAGCAACAACAGGGGGCAAAGCTACGAGCAGTACTTC. Amino acids: CASNNRGQSYEQYF.

This clonotype turned up a few times. This rearrangement joins TRBV7-3 to TRBJ1-1; D might be TRBD1 (6 bases). The germline gives CDR1 SGHTA, CDR2 FQGTGA. V gave up 4 bases and J gave up 8 bases, with 14 bases separating them. The CDR3 has 13 amino acids. CDR3 amino acids: CASSSLRGSEAFF. In DNA, the CDR3 is TGTGCCAGCAGCTCATTGAGGGGGTCGGAAGCTTTCTTT.

The chain couples TRBV5-4 to TRBJ2-1, with unresolved D. Trimming left V 3 bases short and J 3 bases short, with 10 bases between. The CDR3 spans 14 residues. The germline CDR1 and CDR2 sequences are SGHNT and YYREEE (reference sequence). The CDR3 loop is CASSSPPIYNEQFF. The CDR3 nucleotides are TGTGCCAGCAGCTCCCCACCCATCTACAATGAGCAGTTCTTC.

This clonotype came up a few times. This chain uses TRBV20-1 with TRBJ2-1; 12 bases align to TRBD2. Germline loops: CDR1 DFQATT, CDR2 SNEGSKA (reference sequence). This CDR3 region has 14 residues. V dropped 6 bases and J dropped 3; count of bases not matched to a gene: 3. The CDR3 loop is CSATSGRLYNEQFF. The CDR3 DNA reads as TGCAGTGCCACTAGCGGGAGGCTCTACAATGAGCAGTTCTTC.

This clonotype was recorded at least ten times. The chain joins TRBV25-1 to TRBJ2-3; 11 bases are shared with TRBD2. The junction had 7 bases not matched to a gene; V was cut back by 3 bases and J by 5 bases. The CDR3 is made up of 16 amino acids. Germline V gene lookup returns CDR1 MGHDK and CDR2 SYGVNS. The CDR3, as DNA: TGTGCCAGCAGTGATGGCGGACTAGCGGGCTTAGATACGCAGTATTTT. Protein sequence: CASSDGGLAGLDTQYF. The whole variable domain, filled in from reference TRBV25-1 and TRBJ2-3, reads EADIYQTPRYLVIGTGKKITLECSQTMGHDKMYWYQQDPGMELHLIHYSYGVNSTEKGDLSSESTVSRIRTEHFPLTLESARPSHTSQYLCASSDGGLAGLDTQYFGPGTRLTVL.

This clonotype was detected ten times or more. The chain carries TRBV12-3 or TRBV12-4 and TRBJ1-2; D is perhaps TRBD1 (6 bases). This CDR3 is built from 13 residues. The V gene lost 3 bases and the J gene lost 6 bases, with 11 bases spanning the gap. CDR3 sequence (DNA): TGTGCCAGCAGTTTTGGGGACATCCATGGCTACACCTTC. This sequence encodes CASSFGDIHGYTF.

This clonotype was counted between two and nine times. This chain links TRBV6-1 with TRBJ2-1; 7 bases are a match to TRBD2. J lost 4 bases, V lost 4 bases, and 7 bases had no gene match. The CDR3 has 15 amino acids. Germline loops: CDR1 MNHNS, CDR2 SASEGT. The CDR3 here is CASSVGGRMYNEQFF. The CDR3 DNA is TGTGCCAGCAGTGTAGGCGGGAGAATGTACAATGAGCAGTTCTTC.

This clonotype appeared a few times. This chain links TRBV3-1 with TRBJ2-7; 7 bases match TRBD2. With 1 base clipped from V and 2 bases from J, the junction kept 8 bases outside the gene matches. CDR3 length: 16 amino acids. CDR1 is LGHDT, CDR2 YNNKEL, per germline (reference sequence). The CDR3 sequence is CASSQVRASGTYEQYF. CDR3 nucleotide sequence: TGTGCCAGCAGCCAAGTCAGGGCTAGCGGAACCTACGAGCAGTACTTC.

This chain uses TRBV3-1 with TRBJ2-4; perhaps TRBD1 as D (5 bases). Germline values: CDR1 LGHDT, CDR2 YNNKEL (reference sequence). Trimming cost V 3 bases and J 6 bases, with 6 bases left between them. This CDR3 has 12 residues. The CDR3 DNA reads TGTGCCAGCAGCCACACAGGAAACATTCAGTACTTC. Protein sequence: CASSHTGNIQYF. Supplemented by reference TRBV3-1 and TRBJ2-4, the full variable domain reads DTAVSQTPKYLVTQMGNDKSIKCEQNLGHDTMYWYKQDSKKFLKIMFSYNNKELIINETVPNRFSPKSPDKAHLNLHINSLELGDSAVYFCASSHTGNIQYFGAGTRLSVL.

This clonotype was seen at least ten times. The chain recombines TRBV28 with TRBJ2-1, with 7 bases fitting TRBD2. Losses at the gene ends were 3 bases for V and 4 bases for J; bases not matched to a gene: 9. This CDR3 is 16 amino acids long. From germline, CDR1 is MDHEN and CDR2 SYDVKM. The CDR3 DNA reads TGTGCCAGCAGTTTGTTGGGCGGGAGCCCGTACAATGAGCAGTTCTTC. Translated, it gives CASSLLGGSPYNEQFF.

The chain has TRBV29-1 and TRBJ2-3; 7 bases align to TRBD2. J lost 0 bases, V lost 3 bases, and 0 bases had no gene match. Germline V gene data show CDR1 as SQVTM and CDR2 as ANQGSEA. The CDR3 covers 13 residues. The CDR3 bases are TGCAGCGTTGAGCGGGGGAGCACAGATACGCAGTATTTT. The encoded protein is CSVERGSTDTQYF.

This clonotype appeared a few times. This rearrangement joins TRBV3-1 to TRBJ2-7; 10 bases match TRBD1. Trimming removed 5 bases from V and 6 bases from J; junction bases left unmatched: 7. Germline-derived CDR1 and CDR2 are LGHDT and YNNKEL (reference sequence). The CDR3 sequence is 14 residues long. CDR3 DNA sequence: TGTGCCAGCAGCGGCCGGGACAGGGGCTGCGAGCAGTACTTC. Translated: CASSGRDRGCEQYF.

V is TRBV3-1 and J is TRBJ1-5, with 7 bases identical to TRBD1. CDR3 length: 16 amino acids. Germline-derived CDR1 and CDR2 are LGHDT and YNNKEL (reference sequence). Germline trimming cut 5 bases from V and 5 bases from J; bases unmatched to any gene: 12. CDR3 sequence: CASSAYGTGAHQPQHF. CDR3 sequence (DNA): TGTGCCAGCAGCGCTTACGGTACAGGGGCACATCAGCCCCAGCATTTT.

The chain carries TRBV5-1 and TRBJ1-3; D gene uncertain. Trimming removed 0 bases from V and 0 bases from J, with 7 bases in between. Germline V gives CDR1 SGHRS, CDR2 YFSETQ. The length of the CDR3 is 15 residues. CDR3 amino acids: CASSLEVNSGNTIYF. CDR3 DNA sequence: TGCGCCAGCAGCTTGGAGGTTAACTCTGGAAACACCATATATTTT.

This clonotype appeared a few times. This rearrangement joins TRBV4-1 to TRBJ2-5; no clear D. CDR3 length: 15 residues. V was pared by 0 bases and J by 5 bases, with 13 bases between. CDR1 MGHRA and CDR2 YSYEKL come from the germline V gene. CDR3 DNA sequence: TGCGCCAGCAGCCAAGACAACCTTGGTGGGGAGACCCAGTACTTC. This codes for CASSQDNLGGETQYF.

This clonotype was observed many times. The chain carries TRBV20-1 and TRBJ2-1, with a possible D match to TRBD2 (5 bases). There are 13 residues in the CDR3. Trimming shortened V by 3 bases and J by 6 bases, and 12 bases separated the two germline ends. CDR1 and CDR2 from the germline V gene are DFQATT and SNEGSKA (reference sequence). The CDR3 DNA follows: TGCAGTGCTAGGAGCGGACCTTCCAATGAGCAGTTCTTC. As protein: CSARSGPSNEQFF.

The chain couples TRBV20-1 to TRBJ2-7; 9 nucleotides align to TRBD2. The CDR3 totals 15 residues. The V gene's germline CDR1 is DFQATT and CDR2 SNEGSKA (reference sequence). J was trimmed by 3 bases and V by 6 bases; bases with no gene match: 12. In nucleotides, the CDR3 is TGCAGTGCGCGCGGCACGGTAGCGGGAGACTACGAGCAGTACTTC. Protein sequence: CSARGTVAGDYEQYF.

This clonotype was picked up many times. The chain recombines TRBV3-1 with TRBJ2-1, with 10 nucleotides matching TRBD2. V trimming: 6 bases; J trimming: 7 bases; junction bases outside the gene matches: 9. The germline V gene has CDR1 LGHDT and CDR2 YNNKEL (reference sequence). This CDR3 contains 15 residues. The CDR3 region is CASSQSGRAFNEQFF. The DNA of the CDR3 is TGTGCCAGCAGTCAAAGCGGGAGGGCCTTTAATGAGCAGTTCTTC.

As for this clonotype: At one end the junction does not follow the germline gene, possibly because of a read error. The chain couples TRBV4-1 to TRBJ1-2; 10 bases fit TRBD1. The CDR3 has 16 residues. Germline lookup yields CDR1 MGHRA and CDR2 YSYEKL. DNA of the CDR3: TGTGCCAGCAGCCCATCCCGGACAGGGGGGGAAGATGGCTACACCTTC. Its protein product is CASSPSRTGGEDGYTF.